The source of this T cell receptor (beta chain) is a study of cytomegalovirus exposure and HLA in healthy donors. Primers for the PCR totalled 60 Vbeta and 13 Jbeta. Using immunoSEQ multiplex PCR, the repertoire was profiled, and TCRdb retains in-frame clones only, with some absent. The sample has about 95,000 clones, 70% to 85% seen once; the top ten hold roughly 5%. With respect to this clone: Antigen unknown.

Germline loops: CDR1 ENHRY, CDR2 SYGVKD. Trimming removed 10 bases from V and 7 bases from J, with 17 bases in between. The CDR3 has 14 residues. Study-level points and caveats: V- and J-gene trimming in TCR beta was tied to a missense DCLRE1C variant by an analysis performed later.

This receptor was obtained from a man between 25 and 39 years old in good health and CMV-seropositive. The chain is built from TRBV10-3 and TRBJ1-6; D is undetermined. Material: PBMCs. CDR3 protein: CAKPSPGVNSPLHF. DNA for the CDR3: TGTGCCAAACCAAGTCCGGGAGTAAATTCACCCCTCCACTTT.